This paragraph reports one T cell receptor (beta chain). CDR3 length: 18 residues. Trimming at V came to 4 bases and at J to 4 bases, leaving 16 bases not matched to a gene. Germline V lookup: CDR1 SGHKS, CDR2 YYEKEE (reference sequence). The sample is drawn from a study of blood T cell repertoires in COVID-19. About the research overall: Both acute and convalescent COVID-19 samples were obtained from the United States, Italy and Spain. T cells, B-cell-depleted T cells, or PBMCs supplied cDNA or gDNA.

In the source study's methods: The authors estimated nucleated cell counts from reference gene primer amplification. Method: immunoSEQ multiplex PCR; TCRdb's copy keeps in-frame clones and lacks some. V, J and clone size reflect that table, while D and trimming were determined from the DNA. The sample shows 60,000 to 70,000 clones, about 82% of them seen only once. The sequence was obtained from a human donor in a cohort sampled during active COVID-19. Sequencing input: peripheral blood. The rearrangement joins TRBV5-5 to TRBJ1-2; TRBD1 aligns across 10 bases. The CDR3 protein is CASSLTGTGAMKGYGYTF. Here the CDR3 DNA reads TGTGCCAGCAGCCTGACCGGGACAGGGGCCATGAAGGGCTATGGCTACACCTTC.